This T cell receptor (beta chain) was captured in a study of PD-L1 blockade in urothelial cancer. On the study more broadly: The researchers analyzed blood 3 weeks (second dose) and 6 weeks after treatment start. Whole-study findings and limits: Pretreatment TCR clonality in blood, when below the median, was predictive of better survival. Tumor-linked clones in blood grew more by 3 weeks in durable-benefit patients.

The CDR3 has 14 amino acids. V shed 7 bases and J 2 bases; nucleotides not matched to a gene: 4. Germline V CDR1 and CDR2: SNHLY, FYNNEI. Notes on this clone: What it binds is not known.

Assay: immunoSEQ multiplex PCR; the TCRdb copy retains only in-frame clones and omits some. The table records some 40,000 clones, roughly 90% of them present only once. Each individual provided 1 to 8 samples (taken pretreatment and on-treatment). The sequence was obtained from a man aged 70-80 years with urothelial cancer. Material: PBMCs, obtained around atezolizumab (anti-PD-L1) treatment. The chain links TRBV2 to TRBJ2-7; 11 bases fit TRBD1. CDR3 region: CASTAGQGAYEQYF. The CDR3 nucleotides are TGTGCCAGCACCGCGGGACAGGGGGCCTACGAGCAGTACTTC.